This T cell receptor (beta chain) was recovered during a study of CD8 T cells in Susac syndrome. Details on this clonotype: Its antigen is still unknown.

The CDR3 runs to 14 residues. Germline V gene sequence: CDR1 SGHAT, CDR2 FQDESV (reference sequence). Trimming took 4 bases from V and 5 from J; bases not matched to a gene: 5. Study-level results: The study acknowledged a relatively small number of individuals in its TCR sequencing and HLA analysis.

A quantity of about 0.5 to 1 ug RNA underwent reverse transcription using random hexamers. Coverage of TCR beta CDR3 amplification by immunoSEQ multiplex PCR extended to 54 Vbeta and 13 Jbeta. TCRdb ran MiXCR on the immunoSEQ multiplex PCR reads and lists one entry per CDR3 protein. There are approximately 140,000 distinct CDR3 sequences in the sample; 85% to 95% occur only once, and approximately 0.12% lies in the top ten. Sequencing of TCR beta, carried out with a high-throughput approach, was applied to CD8+ and CD4+ T cells from the blood. Negative isolation was used for CD8+ and CD4+ T cells and FACS enrichment for TEMRA cells.

Material for sequencing was CD4+ T cells from PBMCs. The rearrangement links TRBV11-1 to TRBJ2-5; 9 nucleotides align to TRBD1. This clonotype was sampled from a human donor with multiple sclerosis. This CDR3 is CASSSDRGGETQYF. CDR3 DNA sequence: TGTGCCAGCAGCTCGGACAGGGGTGGGGAGACCCAGTACTTC. Based on the CDR3 plus reference TRBV11-1 and TRBJ2-5, the full variable domain is EAEVAQSPRYKITEKSQAVAFWCDPISGHATLYWYRQILGQGPELLVQFQDESVVDDSQLPKDRFSAERLKGVDSTLKIQPAELGDSAMYLCASSSDRGGETQYFGPGTRLLVL.